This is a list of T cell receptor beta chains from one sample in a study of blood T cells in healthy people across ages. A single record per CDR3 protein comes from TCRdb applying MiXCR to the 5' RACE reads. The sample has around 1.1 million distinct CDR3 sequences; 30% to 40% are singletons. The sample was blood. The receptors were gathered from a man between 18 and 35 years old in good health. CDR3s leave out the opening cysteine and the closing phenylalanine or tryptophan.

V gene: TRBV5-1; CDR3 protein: ASSLVGTGSGNEQF
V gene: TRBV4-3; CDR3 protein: ASSQEAGVNTEAF
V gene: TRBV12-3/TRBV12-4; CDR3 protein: ASSLALRQVYYGYT
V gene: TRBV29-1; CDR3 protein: SASGQGYNEQF
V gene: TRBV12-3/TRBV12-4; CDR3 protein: ASSSGSIIGHYGYT
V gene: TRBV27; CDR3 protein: ASSLSWAPDIYNEQF
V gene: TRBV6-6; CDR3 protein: ASSYRGQYNEQF
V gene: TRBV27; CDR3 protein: ASSPPGWVNQPQH
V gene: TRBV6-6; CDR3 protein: ASSYPPTGELTEAF
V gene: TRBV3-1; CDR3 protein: ASSEGTASPYEQY
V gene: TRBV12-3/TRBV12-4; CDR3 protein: ASSPASPTGELF
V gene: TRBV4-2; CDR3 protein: ASSPQGRGNNEQF
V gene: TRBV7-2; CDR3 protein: ASSSLLGAPTNEKLF
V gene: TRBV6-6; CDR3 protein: ASSNPGLAPGELF
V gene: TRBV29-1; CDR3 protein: SVGTGGHTEAF
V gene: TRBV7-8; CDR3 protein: ASSLEGRSRGGYT
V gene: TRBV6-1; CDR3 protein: ASSDLMYRGQGETQY
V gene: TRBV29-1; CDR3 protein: SVVGRTYNEQF
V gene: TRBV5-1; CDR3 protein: ASKPSRSGVGTDTQY
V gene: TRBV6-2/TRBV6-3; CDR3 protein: ASRPDRELYEQY
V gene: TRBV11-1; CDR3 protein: ASSPTIYGQGPNRGGTDTQY
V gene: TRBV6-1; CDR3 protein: ASSEEVGRTDTQY
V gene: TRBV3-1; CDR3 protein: ASSQVRQGVLT
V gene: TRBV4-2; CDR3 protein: ASSQETEWREGSYGYT
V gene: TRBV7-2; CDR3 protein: ASSLDIGSTDTQY
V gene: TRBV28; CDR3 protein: ASSLQKRGSYTEAF
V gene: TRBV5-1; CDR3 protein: ASSLLLPDRLSVGDSPLH